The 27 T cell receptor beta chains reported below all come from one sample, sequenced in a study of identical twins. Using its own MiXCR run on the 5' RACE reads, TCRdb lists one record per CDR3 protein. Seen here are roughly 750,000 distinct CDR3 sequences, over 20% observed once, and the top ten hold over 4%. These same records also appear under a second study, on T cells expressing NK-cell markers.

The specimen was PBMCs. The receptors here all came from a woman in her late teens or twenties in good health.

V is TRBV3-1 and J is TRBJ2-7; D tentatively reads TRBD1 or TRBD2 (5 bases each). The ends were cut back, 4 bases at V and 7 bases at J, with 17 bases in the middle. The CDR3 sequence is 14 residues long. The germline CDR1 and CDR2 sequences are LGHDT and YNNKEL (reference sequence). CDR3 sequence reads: CASSPWDGSAEQYF. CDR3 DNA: TGTGCCAGCAGCCCCTGGGACGGTAGCGCAGAGCAGTACTTC.

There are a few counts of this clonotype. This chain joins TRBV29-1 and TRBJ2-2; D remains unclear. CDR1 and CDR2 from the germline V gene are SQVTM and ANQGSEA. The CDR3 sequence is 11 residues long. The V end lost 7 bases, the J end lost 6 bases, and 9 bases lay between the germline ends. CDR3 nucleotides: TGCAGCGGAACGGCGGCCGGGGAGCTGTTTTTT. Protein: CSGTAAGELFF.

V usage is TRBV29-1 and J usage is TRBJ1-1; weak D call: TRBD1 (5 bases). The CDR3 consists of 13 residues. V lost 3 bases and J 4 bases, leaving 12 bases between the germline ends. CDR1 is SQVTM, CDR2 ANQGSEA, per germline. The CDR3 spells CSVEGVRATEAFF. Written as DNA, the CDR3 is TGCAGCGTTGAGGGTGTCAGGGCCACTGAAGCTTTCTTT.

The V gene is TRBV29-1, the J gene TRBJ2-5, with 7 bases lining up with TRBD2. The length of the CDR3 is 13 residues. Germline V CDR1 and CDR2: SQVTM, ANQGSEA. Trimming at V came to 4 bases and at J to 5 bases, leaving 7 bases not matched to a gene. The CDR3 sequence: CSVVLQGGETQYF. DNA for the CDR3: TGCAGCGTTGTATTGCAGGGAGGGGAGACCCAGTACTTC.

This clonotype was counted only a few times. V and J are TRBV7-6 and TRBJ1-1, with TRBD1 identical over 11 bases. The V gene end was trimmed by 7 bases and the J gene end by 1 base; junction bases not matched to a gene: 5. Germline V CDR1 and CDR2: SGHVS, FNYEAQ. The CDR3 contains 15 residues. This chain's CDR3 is CASMDRGRANTEAFF. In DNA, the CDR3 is TGTGCCAGCATGGACAGGGGGCGCGCGAACACTGAAGCTTTCTTT.

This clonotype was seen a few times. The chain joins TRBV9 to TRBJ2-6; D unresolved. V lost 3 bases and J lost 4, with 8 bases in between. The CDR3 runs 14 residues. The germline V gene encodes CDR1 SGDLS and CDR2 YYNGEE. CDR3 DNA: TGTGCCAGCAGCGCCTCGACCGGGGCCAACGTCCTGACTTTC. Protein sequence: CASSASTGANVLTF.

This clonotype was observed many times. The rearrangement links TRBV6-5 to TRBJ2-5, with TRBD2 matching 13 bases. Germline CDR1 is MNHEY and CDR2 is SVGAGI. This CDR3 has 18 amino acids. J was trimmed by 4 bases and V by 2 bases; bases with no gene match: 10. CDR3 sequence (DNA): TGTGCCAGCAGTTACCAACCTCTACTAGCGGGGGGGCGAGAGACCCAGTACTTC. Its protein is CASSYQPLLAGGRETQYF.

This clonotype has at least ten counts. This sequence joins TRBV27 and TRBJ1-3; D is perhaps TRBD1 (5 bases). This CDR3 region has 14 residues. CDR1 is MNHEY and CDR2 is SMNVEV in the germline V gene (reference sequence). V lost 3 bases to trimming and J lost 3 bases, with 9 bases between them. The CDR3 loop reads CASSLGGNGNTIYF. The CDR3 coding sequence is TGTGCCAGCAGTTTGGGGGGGAATGGAAACACCATATATTTT.

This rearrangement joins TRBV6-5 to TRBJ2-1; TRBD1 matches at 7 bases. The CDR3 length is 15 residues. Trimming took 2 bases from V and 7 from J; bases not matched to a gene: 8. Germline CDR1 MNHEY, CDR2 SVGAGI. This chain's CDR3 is CASSYLRQGINEQFF. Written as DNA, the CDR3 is TGTGCCAGCAGTTACCTGAGACAGGGTATAAATGAGCAGTTCTTC.

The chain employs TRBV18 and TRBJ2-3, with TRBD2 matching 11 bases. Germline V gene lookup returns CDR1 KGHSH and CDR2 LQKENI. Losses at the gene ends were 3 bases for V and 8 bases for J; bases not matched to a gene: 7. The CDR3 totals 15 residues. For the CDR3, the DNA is TGTGCCAGCTCACCTACTAGCGGGAGAGAGGGTACGCAGTATTTT. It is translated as CASSPTSGREGTQYF.

CDR3 region: CASSFEGQGETQYF. The CDR3 nucleotides are TGCGCCAGCAGCTTCGAGGGACAGGGAGAGACCCAGTACTTC. This chain links TRBV5-1 with TRBJ2-5; TRBD1 matches 9 bases. V lost 2 bases and J lost 4; bases outside the gene matches: 3. Per germline, CDR1 SGHRS and CDR2 YFSETQ. CDR3 size: 14 residues.

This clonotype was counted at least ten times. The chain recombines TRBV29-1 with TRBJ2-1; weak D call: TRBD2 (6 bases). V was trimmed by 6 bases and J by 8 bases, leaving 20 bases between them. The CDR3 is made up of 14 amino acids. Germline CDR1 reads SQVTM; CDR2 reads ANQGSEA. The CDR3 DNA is TGCAGCGTCGCCGGGACTGGGCCTGGGGATGAGCAGTTCTTC. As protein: CSVAGTGPGDEQFF.

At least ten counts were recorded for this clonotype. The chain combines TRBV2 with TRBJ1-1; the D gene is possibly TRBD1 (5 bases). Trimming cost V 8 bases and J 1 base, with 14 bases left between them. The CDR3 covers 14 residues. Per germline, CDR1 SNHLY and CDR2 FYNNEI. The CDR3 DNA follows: TGTGCCAGCTCAACGGGACTCTCGAACACTGAAGCTTTCTTT. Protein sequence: CASSTGLSNTEAFF. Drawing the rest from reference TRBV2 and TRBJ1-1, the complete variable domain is EPEVTQTPSHQVTQMGQEVILRCVPISNHLYFYWYRQILGQKVEFLVSFYNNEISEKSEIFDDQFSVERPDGSNFTLKIRSTKLEDSAMYFCASSTGLSNTEAFFGQGTRLTVV.

The CDR3, as DNA: TGTGCCACCAGCAGTCCCCTAGCGGGGGGTACGGATACGCAGTATTTT. Translated, it gives CATSSPLAGGTDTQYF. V gene TRBV15 combines with J gene TRBJ2-3, with 11 nucleotides matching TRBD2. CDR3 size: 16 residues. Germline assignment: CDR1 LNHNV and CDR2 YYDKDF (reference sequence). V lost 3 bases and J lost 6; bases outside the gene matches: 8.

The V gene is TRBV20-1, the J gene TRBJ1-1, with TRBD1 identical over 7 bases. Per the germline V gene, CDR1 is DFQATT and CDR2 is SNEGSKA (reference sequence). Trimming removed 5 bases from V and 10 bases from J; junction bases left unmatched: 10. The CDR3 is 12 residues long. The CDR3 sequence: CSAANRGWGAFF. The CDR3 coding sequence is TGCAGTGCTGCAAACAGGGGATGGGGAGCTTTCTTT.

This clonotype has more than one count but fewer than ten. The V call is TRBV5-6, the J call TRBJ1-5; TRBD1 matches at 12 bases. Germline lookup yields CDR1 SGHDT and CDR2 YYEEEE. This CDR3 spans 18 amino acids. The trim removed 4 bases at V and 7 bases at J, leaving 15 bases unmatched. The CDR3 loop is CASSHGQPGQGARQPQHF. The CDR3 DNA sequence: TGTGCCAGCAGCCATGGCCAACCGGGACAGGGGGCAAGGCAGCCCCAGCATTTT.

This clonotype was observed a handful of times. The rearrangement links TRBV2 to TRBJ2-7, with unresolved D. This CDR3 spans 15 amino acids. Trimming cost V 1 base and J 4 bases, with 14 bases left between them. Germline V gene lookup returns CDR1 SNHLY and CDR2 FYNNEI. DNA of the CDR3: TGTGCCAGCAGTGAAGGAGGCCCGAGCTTATACGAGCAGTACTTC. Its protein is CASSEGGPSLYEQYF.

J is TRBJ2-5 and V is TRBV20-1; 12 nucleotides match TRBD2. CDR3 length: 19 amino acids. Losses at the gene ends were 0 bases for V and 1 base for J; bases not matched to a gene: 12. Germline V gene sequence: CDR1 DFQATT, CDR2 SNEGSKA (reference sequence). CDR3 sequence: CSARDHPASGGALQETQYF. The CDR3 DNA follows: TGCAGTGCTAGAGATCACCCGGCTAGCGGGGGGGCCCTCCAAGAGACCCAGTACTTC.

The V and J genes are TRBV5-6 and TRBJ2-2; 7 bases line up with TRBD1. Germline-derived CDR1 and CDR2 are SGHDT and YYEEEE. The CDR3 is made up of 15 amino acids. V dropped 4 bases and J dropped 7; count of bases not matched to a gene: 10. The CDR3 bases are TGTGCCAGCAGCACGGACAGGTCCCAACGCGGGGAGCTGTTTTTT. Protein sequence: CASSTDRSQRGELFF.

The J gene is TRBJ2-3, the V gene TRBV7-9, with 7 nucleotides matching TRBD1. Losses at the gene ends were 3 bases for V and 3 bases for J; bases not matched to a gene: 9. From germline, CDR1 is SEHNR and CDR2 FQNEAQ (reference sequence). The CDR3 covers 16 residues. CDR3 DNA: TGTGCCAGCAGCTTTCCACAGGGGATCATAACAGATACGCAGTATTTT. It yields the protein CASSFPQGIITDTQYF.

In DNA, the CDR3 is TGTGCCAGCACCCTAGGGGACGGCACAGATACGCAGTATTTT. As protein: CASTLGDGTDTQYF. The chain combines TRBV12-3 or TRBV12-4 with TRBJ2-3; D is perhaps TRBD1 or TRBD2 (5 bases each). V lost 7 bases and J 1 base, leaving 12 bases between the germline ends. The CDR3 runs 14 residues.

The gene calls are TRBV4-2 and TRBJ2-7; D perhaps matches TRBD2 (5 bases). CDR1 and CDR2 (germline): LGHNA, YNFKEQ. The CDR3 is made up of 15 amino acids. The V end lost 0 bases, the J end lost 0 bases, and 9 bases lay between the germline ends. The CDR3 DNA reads TGTGCCAGCAGCCAAGACACTAGGACCTCCTACGAGCAGTACTTC. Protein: CASSQDTRTSYEQYF.

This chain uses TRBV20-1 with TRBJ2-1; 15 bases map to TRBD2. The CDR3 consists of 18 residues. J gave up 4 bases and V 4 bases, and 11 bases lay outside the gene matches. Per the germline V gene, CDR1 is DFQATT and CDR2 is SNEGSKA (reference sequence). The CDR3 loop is CSAKPRTSGGVVYNEQFF. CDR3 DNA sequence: TGCAGTGCTAAACCCCGGACTAGCGGGGGGGTAGTTTACAATGAGCAGTTCTTC.

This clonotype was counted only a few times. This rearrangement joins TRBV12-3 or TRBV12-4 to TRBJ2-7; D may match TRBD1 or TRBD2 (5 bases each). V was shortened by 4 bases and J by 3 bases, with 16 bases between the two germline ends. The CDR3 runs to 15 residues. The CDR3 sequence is CASSSRGKGSYEQYF. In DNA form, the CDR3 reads TGTGCCAGCAGTTCCCGAGGGAAGGGGAGCTACGAGCAGTACTTC.

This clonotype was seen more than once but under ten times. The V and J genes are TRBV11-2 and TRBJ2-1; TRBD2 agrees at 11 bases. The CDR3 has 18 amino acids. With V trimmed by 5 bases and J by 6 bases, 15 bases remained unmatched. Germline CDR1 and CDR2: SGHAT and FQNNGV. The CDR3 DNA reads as TGTGCCAGCAGCCCTAAATCGAGACTAGCGGGGAGCCCCAATGAGCAGTTCTTC. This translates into CASSPKSRLAGSPNEQFF.

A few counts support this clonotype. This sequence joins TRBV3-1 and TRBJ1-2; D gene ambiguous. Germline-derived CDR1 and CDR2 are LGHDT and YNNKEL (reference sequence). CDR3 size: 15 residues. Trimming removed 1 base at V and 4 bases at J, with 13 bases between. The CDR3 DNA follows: TGTGCCAGCAGCCAAGGTCCCCATCACGGCTATGGCTACACCTTC. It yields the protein CASSQGPHHGYGYTF.

CDR3 nucleotides: TGTGCCAGCAGCTTATACTCAGAGACCCAGTACTTC. Residues: CASSLYSETQYF. The chain carries TRBV7-2 and TRBJ2-5; D unresolved. V was shortened by 2 bases and J by 4 bases, with 5 bases between the two germline ends. CDR1 and CDR2 from the germline V gene are SGHTA and FQGNSA. The CDR3 sequence is 12 residues long.